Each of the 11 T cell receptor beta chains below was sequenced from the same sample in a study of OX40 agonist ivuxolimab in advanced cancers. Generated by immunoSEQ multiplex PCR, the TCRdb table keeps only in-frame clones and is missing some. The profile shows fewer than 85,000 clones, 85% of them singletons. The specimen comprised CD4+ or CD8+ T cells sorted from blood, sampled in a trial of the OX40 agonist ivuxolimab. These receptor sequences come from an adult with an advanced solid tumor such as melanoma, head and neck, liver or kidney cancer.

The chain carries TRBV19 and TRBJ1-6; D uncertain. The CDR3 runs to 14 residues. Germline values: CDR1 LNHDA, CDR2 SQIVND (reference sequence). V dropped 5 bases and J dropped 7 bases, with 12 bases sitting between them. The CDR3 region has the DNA TGTGCCAGTAGTTTCCCGAAAGGCAATTCACCCCTCCACTTT. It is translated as CASSFPKGNSPLHF. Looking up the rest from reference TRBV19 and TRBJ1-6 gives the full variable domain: DGGITQSPKYLFRKEGQNVTLSCEQNLNHDAMYWYRQDPGQGLRLIYYSQIVNDFQKGDIAEGYSVSREKKESFPLTVTSAQKNPTAFYLCASSFPKGNSPLHFGNGTRLTVT.

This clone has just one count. The CDR3 spells CAARGGRGNTIYF. The CDR3 DNA is TGTGCCGCAAGGGGGGGCCGGGGAAACACCATATATTTT. This rearrangement joins TRBV25-1 to TRBJ1-3; maybe TRBD1 (6 bases). V was shortened by 11 bases and J by 4 bases, with 15 bases between the two germline ends. The CDR3 has 13 amino acids. Germline V lookup: CDR1 MGHDK, CDR2 SYGVNS.

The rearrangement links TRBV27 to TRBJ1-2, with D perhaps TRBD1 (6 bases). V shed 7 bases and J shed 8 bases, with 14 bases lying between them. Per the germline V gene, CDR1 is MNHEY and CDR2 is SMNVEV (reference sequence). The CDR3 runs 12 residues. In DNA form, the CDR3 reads TGTGCCAGCAAACAACAGGGAGGAGGCTACACCTTC. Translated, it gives CASKQQGGGYTF.

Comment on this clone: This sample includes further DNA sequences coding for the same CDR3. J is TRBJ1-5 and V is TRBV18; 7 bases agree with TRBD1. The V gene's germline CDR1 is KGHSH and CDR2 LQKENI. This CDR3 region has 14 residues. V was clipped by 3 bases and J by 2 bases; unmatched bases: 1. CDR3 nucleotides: TGTGCCAGCTCACCCGGGACAGGCAATCAGCCCCAGCATTTT. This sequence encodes CASSPGTGNQPQHF.

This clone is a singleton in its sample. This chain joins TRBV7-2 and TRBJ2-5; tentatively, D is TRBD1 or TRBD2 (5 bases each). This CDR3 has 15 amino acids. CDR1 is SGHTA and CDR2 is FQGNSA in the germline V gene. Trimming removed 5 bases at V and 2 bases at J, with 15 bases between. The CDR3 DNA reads TGTGCCAGCAGCGTAGGGACGCCCGCACAAGAGACCCAGTACTTC. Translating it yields CASSVGTPAQETQYF.

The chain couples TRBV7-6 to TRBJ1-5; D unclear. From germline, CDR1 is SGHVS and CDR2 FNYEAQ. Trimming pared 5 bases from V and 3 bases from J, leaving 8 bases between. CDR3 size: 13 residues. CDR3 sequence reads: CASSPGINQPQHF. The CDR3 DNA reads TGTGCCAGCAGCCCAGGTATCAATCAGCCCCAGCATTTT.

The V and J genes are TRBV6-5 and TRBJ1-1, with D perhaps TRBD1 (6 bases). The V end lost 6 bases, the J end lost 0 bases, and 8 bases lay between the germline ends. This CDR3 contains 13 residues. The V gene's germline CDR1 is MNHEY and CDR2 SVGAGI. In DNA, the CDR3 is TGTGCCAGCAGAGACAGGTTGAACACTGAAGCTTTCTTT. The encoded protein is CASRDRLNTEAFF.

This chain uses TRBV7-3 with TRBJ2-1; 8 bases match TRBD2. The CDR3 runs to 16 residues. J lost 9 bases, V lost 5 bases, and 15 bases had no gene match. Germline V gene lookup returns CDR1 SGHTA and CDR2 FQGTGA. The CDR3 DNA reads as TGTGCCAGCAGCATACTAGCGGCCGCAACACCGGGTGAGCAGTTCTTC. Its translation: CASSILAAATPGEQFF.

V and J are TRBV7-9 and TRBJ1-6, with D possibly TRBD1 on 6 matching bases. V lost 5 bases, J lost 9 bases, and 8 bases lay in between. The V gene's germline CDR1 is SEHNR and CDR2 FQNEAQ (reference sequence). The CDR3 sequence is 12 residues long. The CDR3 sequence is CASSRTASPLHF. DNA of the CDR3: TGTGCCAGCAGCAGGACAGCTTCACCCCTCCACTTT.

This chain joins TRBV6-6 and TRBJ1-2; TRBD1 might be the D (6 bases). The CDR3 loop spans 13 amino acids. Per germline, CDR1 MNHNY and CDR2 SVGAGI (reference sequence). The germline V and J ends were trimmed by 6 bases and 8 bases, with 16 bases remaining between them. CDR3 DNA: TGTGCCAGCAGGACACAGAACAGGGAAGGCTACACCTTC. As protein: CASRTQNREGYTF.

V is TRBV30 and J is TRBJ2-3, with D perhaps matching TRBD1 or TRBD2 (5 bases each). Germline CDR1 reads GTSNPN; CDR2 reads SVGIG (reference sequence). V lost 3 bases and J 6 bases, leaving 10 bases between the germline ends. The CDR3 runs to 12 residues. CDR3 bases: TGTGCCTGGAGGGGGGAAGGGGATACGCAGTATTTT. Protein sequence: CAWRGEGDTQYF.